Below, 28 T cell receptor beta chains from the same sample are listed, as sequenced in a study of T cell responses to AZD1222 COVID-19 vaccine. The table came from immunoSEQ multiplex PCR; TCRdb's copy has only in-frame clones and leaves some out. The sample carries 130,000 to 150,000 clones, approximately 94% recorded once. The sequences come from peripheral blood, collected on day 0 of AZD1222 vaccination. Receptor source: an adult in good health.

V is TRBV18 and J is TRBJ1-1, with D unclear. Per germline, CDR1 KGHSH and CDR2 LQKENI. The CDR3 consists of 15 residues. V lost 3 bases and J 4 bases, leaving 15 bases between the germline ends. Here the CDR3 DNA reads TGTGCCAGCTCACCGAGAGGGCAGGAGGGCACTGAAGCTTTCTTT. This encodes CASSPRGQEGTEAFF.

The chain carries TRBV5-1 and TRBJ1-1, with D possibly matching TRBD1 (6 bases). This CDR3 contains 16 residues. With 0 bases removed from V and 1 base from J, the gap between germline ends came to 13 bases. Germline-derived CDR1 and CDR2 are SGHRS and YFSETQ. The DNA of the CDR3 is TGCGCCAGCAGCTTGGTCCCAGGGGCGGCGAACACTGAAGCTTTCTTT. This sequence encodes CASSLVPGAANTEAFF.

The rearrangement joins TRBV11-2 to TRBJ2-1; D gene uncertain. Per the germline V gene, CDR1 is SGHAT and CDR2 is FQNNGV. This CDR3 region has 14 residues. The V and J ends lost 5 bases and 8 bases respectively, with 16 bases between them. The CDR3 sequence is CASSLTDLVDEQFF. The CDR3 DNA sequence: TGTGCCAGCAGCCTCACTGACCTCGTCGATGAGCAGTTCTTC.

This sequence joins TRBV19 and TRBJ2-2; tentatively, D is TRBD1 or TRBD2 (5 bases each). Germline CDR1 LNHDA, CDR2 SQIVND (reference sequence). The ends were cut back, 6 bases at V and 5 bases at J, with 13 bases in the middle. This CDR3 spans 14 amino acids. This CDR3 reads CASRPGPGTGELFF. The CDR3 DNA reads as TGTGCCAGTAGACCGGGGCCGGGAACCGGGGAGCTGTTTTTT.

The chain couples TRBV6-5 to TRBJ2-7; 8 bases match TRBD1. Trimming took 6 bases from V and 2 from J; bases not matched to a gene: 9. The V gene's germline CDR1 is MNHEY and CDR2 SVGAGI. The CDR3 length is 15 residues. As DNA, the CDR3 is TGTGCCAGCAGCCCCAGCTCAGGGGGCACCTACGAGCAGTACTTC. As protein: CASSPSSGGTYEQYF.

V is TRBV19 and J is TRBJ1-6, with D hard to call. Germline-derived CDR1 and CDR2 are LNHDA and SQIVND (reference sequence). This CDR3 is 16 amino acids long. The V gene lost 3 bases and the J gene lost 0 bases, with 9 bases spanning the gap. CDR3 sequence (DNA): TGTGCCAGTAGTATTACTATGAGCTCCTATAATTCACCCCTCCACTTT. Its protein is CASSITMSSYNSPLHF.

The gene calls are TRBV2 and TRBJ1-5; D remains unclear. Germline CDR1 and CDR2: SNHLY and FYNNEI. V was pared by 9 bases and J by 1 base, with 10 bases between. The CDR3 extends over 13 amino acids. The CDR3 nucleotides are TGTGCCAGTTCGACGGAGAGCAATCAGCCCCAGCATTTT. Protein: CASSTESNQPQHF.

The chain links TRBV9 to TRBJ2-6; D may match TRBD1 or TRBD2 (5 bases each). Trimming pared 0 bases from V and 4 bases from J, leaving 17 bases between. This CDR3 has 18 residues. Looked up from germline, CDR1 is SGDLS and CDR2 is YYNGEE. CDR3 bases: TGTGCCAGCAGCGTAGATGGGACCACTATAAGGGGGGCCAACGTCCTGACTTTC. It yields the protein CASSVDGTTIRGANVLTF.

This clone came up many times. CDR3 region: CASSDSEETNEQFF. In DNA form, the CDR3 reads TGTGCCAGCAGTGACTCAGAGGAGACCAATGAGCAGTTCTTC. The V gene is TRBV6-4, the J gene TRBJ2-1; D gene ambiguous. The germline CDR1 and CDR2 sequences are MRHNA and SNTAGT. The CDR3 is 14 amino acids. V lost 0 bases and J 6 bases, leaving 9 bases between the germline ends.

V is TRBV27 and J is TRBJ1-2, with 7 bases fitting TRBD1. The CDR3 consists of 15 residues. V was clipped by 0 bases and J by 6 bases; unmatched bases: 7. The germline CDR1 and CDR2 sequences are MNHEY and SMNVEV (reference sequence). As DNA, the CDR3 is TGTGCCAGCAGTTTATCGTGGAGGGGGCGTGATGGCTACACCTTC. It translates to CASSLSWRGRDGYTF.

The V call is TRBV7-9, the J call TRBJ1-2; 7 bases agree with TRBD1. This CDR3 is built from 14 residues. V lost 5 bases, J lost 5 bases, and 8 bases stayed unmatched. Germline loops: CDR1 SEHNR, CDR2 FQNEAQ (reference sequence). The CDR3 bases are TGTGCCAGCAGCACTTGGGACAGCCCTTATGGCTACACCTTC. This encodes CASSTWDSPYGYTF.

The chain couples TRBV5-1 to TRBJ2-7; either TRBD1 or TRBD2 may supply D (5 bases each). The CDR3 runs 13 residues. Germline CDR1 reads SGHRS; CDR2 reads YFSETQ. With 0 bases removed from V and 7 bases from J, the gap between germline ends came to 11 bases. The CDR3 protein is CASSLGAGREQYF. CDR3 coding DNA: TGCGCCAGCAGCTTGGGGGCAGGGAGAGAGCAGTACTTC. Full variable domain (remainder filled in from reference TRBV5-1 and TRBJ2-7): KAGVTQTPRYLIKTRGQQVTLSCSPISGHRSVSWYQQTPGQGLQFLFEYFSETQRNKGNFPGRFSGRQFSNSRSEMNVSTLELGDSALYLCASSLGAGREQYFGPGTRLTVT.

The J gene is TRBJ2-5, the V gene TRBV6-5, with D perhaps TRBD1 or TRBD2 (6 bases each). CDR1 and CDR2 from the germline V gene are MNHEY and SVGAGI. The germline V and J ends were trimmed by 8 bases and 1 base, with 14 bases remaining between them. This CDR3 is 14 amino acids long. The CDR3 sequence: CASHRRGTQETQYF. The CDR3 DNA reads as TGTGCCAGCCACAGGAGGGGGACCCAAGAGACCCAGTACTTC.

The gene calls are TRBV19 and TRBJ1-2; D is undetermined. Trimming stripped 10 bases from V and 4 bases from J, with 13 bases between. Germline CDR1 and CDR2: LNHDA and SQIVND (reference sequence). This CDR3 contains 12 residues. CDR3 region: CATRRGSYGYTF. Written as DNA, the CDR3 is TGTGCCACCCGGCGGGGAAGCTATGGCTACACCTTC.

In its sample, this clone was seen once. The V call is TRBV18, the J call TRBJ1-1; D is unresolved. CDR3 length: 15 residues. Trimming stripped 3 bases from V and 1 base from J, with 12 bases between. Germline CDR1 is KGHSH and CDR2 is LQKENI. The CDR3 loop reads CASSPREGKNTEAFF. The CDR3 DNA reads TGTGCCAGCTCACCTAGGGAGGGAAAGAACACTGAAGCTTTCTTT.

The chain carries TRBV3-1 (or the pseudogene TRBV3-2) and TRBJ2-3, with D perhaps TRBD1 (6 bases). CDR3 size: 16 residues. V was clipped by 5 bases and J by 7 bases, with 22 bases between them. From germline, CDR1 is LGHDT and CDR2 YNNKEL (reference sequence). The CDR3 DNA reads as TGTGCCAGCAGCAACCCAGGGGCCTCGTTAGGGAATACGCAGTATTTT. As protein: CASSNPGASLGNTQYF.

This chain links TRBV10-3 with TRBJ1-2; 8 positions agree with TRBD1. CDR1 and CDR2 (germline): ENHRY, SYGVKD. V was pared by 0 bases and J by 2 bases, with 8 bases of the junction left unmatched. The CDR3 spans 17 residues. CDR3 nucleotides: TGTGCCATCAGTGAGTCGACCGGACAGGGTTTAAACTATGGCTACACCTTC. Protein: CAISESTGQGLNYGYTF.

CDR3 region: CASSPETGGAGTQYF. DNA for the CDR3: TGTGCCAGCTCCCCGGAGACAGGGGGCGCCGGAACCCAGTACTTC. V is TRBV18 and J is TRBJ2-5, with 10 positions matching TRBD1. This CDR3 comprises 15 residues. After removal of 6 bases from V and 8 bases from J, the junction contained 12 bases not matched to a gene. Germline V gives CDR1 KGHSH, CDR2 LQKENI.

The chain employs TRBV7-2 and TRBJ2-4; the match to TRBD1 covers 8 bases. CDR1 is SGHTA, CDR2 FQGNSA, per germline. Trimming cost V 5 bases and J 0 bases; bases outside gene matches: 6. The CDR3 has 16 residues. The CDR3: CASSQRTGLAKNIQYF. Written as DNA, the CDR3 is TGTGCCAGCAGCCAACGGACAGGGTTAGCCAAAAACATTCAGTACTTC.

This clone was seen a single time. The CDR3 DNA follows: TGTGCCAGCAGCAACCTAGCGGGAGTAGTTAACGAGCAGTACTTC. This encodes CASSNLAGVVNEQYF. The V and J genes are TRBV7-8 and TRBJ2-7, with 10 bases fitting TRBD2. V shed 5 bases, J shed 5 bases, and the junction held 9 bases outside the gene matches. The CDR3 extends over 15 amino acids. Per the germline V gene, CDR1 is SGHVS and CDR2 is FQNEAQ.

The chain joins TRBV2 to TRBJ1-5; 8 positions agree with TRBD1. The V gene's germline CDR1 is SNHLY and CDR2 FYNNEI. There are 13 residues in the CDR3. The ends lost 2 bases at V and 12 bases at J; junction bases unmatched: 6. CDR3 amino acids: CASSETGDRNQHF. CDR3 coding DNA: TGTGCCAGCAGTGAAACTGGGGACAGGAACCAGCATTTT. The variable domain in full, with the rest retrieved from reference TRBV2 and TRBJ1-5, is EPEVTQTPSHQVTQMGQEVILRCVPISNHLYFYWYRQILGQKVEFLVSFYNNEISEKSEIFDDQFSVERPDGSNFTLKIRSTKLEDSAMYFCASSETGDRNQHFGDGTRLSIL.

CDR3 DNA sequence: TGTGCCAGCAGCTTTGGGGGGGGAGACTACGAGCAGTACTTC. Protein: CASSFGGGDYEQYF. This chain joins TRBV7-2 and TRBJ2-7, with TRBD2 matching over 7 bases. The junction had 5 bases not matched to a gene; V was cut back by 3 bases and J by 3 bases. Germline-derived CDR1 and CDR2 are SGHTA and FQGNSA. The CDR3 length is 14 residues.

V gene TRBV14 combines with J gene TRBJ1-3, with D perhaps TRBD1 (6 bases). CDR3 length equals 18 residues. Germline CDR1 reads SGHDN; CDR2 reads FVKESK. V gave up 2 bases and J gave up 0 bases, with 17 bases separating them. As DNA, the CDR3 is TGTGCCAGCAGCCAATGGGGGGGCACAATACACTCTGGAAACACCATATATTTT. Protein: CASSQWGGTIHSGNTIYF.

The count of this clone is one. This chain joins TRBV30 and TRBJ1-1; D unresolved. The CDR3 loop spans 12 amino acids. Germline CDR1 GTSNPN, CDR2 SVGIG (reference sequence). V dropped 4 bases and J dropped 11 bases, with 17 bases sitting between them. CDR3 coding DNA: TGTGCCTGGATTGGTGATATCGAGCAGGCTTTCTTT. Protein sequence: CAWIGDIEQAFF.

CDR3 coding DNA: TGTGCCAGCAGTGAATGGAGACACAAAAACACTGAAGCTTTCTTT. Its protein product is CASSEWRHKNTEAFF. The rearrangement links TRBV6-1 to TRBJ1-1; D is undetermined. This CDR3 has 15 amino acids. Germline CDR1 and CDR2: MNHNS and SASEGT. Trimming removed 2 bases from V and 2 bases from J, with 12 bases in between.

The chain carries TRBV3-1 (or the pseudogene TRBV3-2) and TRBJ1-1; weak D call: TRBD1 (6 bases). V lost 0 bases, J lost 1 base, and 9 bases lay in between. Germline assignment: CDR1 LGHDT and CDR2 YNNKEL (reference sequence). This CDR3 region has 15 residues. CDR3 nucleotides: TGTGCCAGCAGCCAAGAGGACAGCCGGAACACTGAAGCTTTCTTT. Translating gives CASSQEDSRNTEAFF.

The rearrangement uses TRBV24-1 and TRBJ2-7; 7 nucleotides line up with TRBD1. J lost 5 bases, V lost 1 base, and 7 bases had no gene match. The CDR3 spans 15 residues. Per germline, CDR1 KGHDR and CDR2 SFDVKD. CDR3 in DNA: TGTGCCACCAGTGATTTCCGGGACAGATCCGACGAGCAGTACTTC. It specifies CATSDFRDRSDEQYF.

CDR3 DNA sequence: TGTGCCAGCAGCTTGGGAGAGGGAACCGGGGAGCTGTTTTTT. Its translation: CASSLGEGTGELFF. The chain recombines TRBV5-6 with TRBJ2-2; perhaps TRBD2 as D (5 bases). This CDR3 comprises 14 residues. Trimming cost V 0 bases and J 5 bases, with 8 bases left between them. In germline, CDR1 is SGHDT, CDR2 YYEEEE. Full variable domain (remainder filled in from reference TRBV5-6 and TRBJ2-2): DAGVTQSPTHLIKTRGQQVTLRCSPKSGHDTVSWYQQALGQGPQFIFQYYEEEERQRGNFPDRFSGHQFPNYSSELNVNALLLGDSALYLCASSLGEGTGELFFGEGSRLTVL.